The 6 T cell receptor beta chains given below trace back to one sample, sequenced in a study of cytomegalovirus exposure and HLA in healthy donors. Researchers ran the PCR with 60 Vbeta and 13 Jbeta primers. Using immunoSEQ multiplex PCR, the repertoire was profiled, and TCRdb retains in-frame clones only, with some absent. The sample yields 110,000 to 150,000 clones, around 80% seen once. Material: PBMCs. These receptors all stem from a middle-aged woman in good health and CMV-seropositive.

V is TRBV5-1 and J is TRBJ2-7, with D perhaps matching TRBD1 (5 bases). Trimming cost V 3 bases and J 4 bases, with 11 bases left between them. Germline-derived CDR1 and CDR2 are SGHRS and YFSETQ. CDR3 length: 13 amino acids. In DNA, the CDR3 is TGCGCCAGCAGCTCCTACTACAGGTACGAGCAGTACTTC. It specifies CASSSYYRYEQYF.

A single count supports this clone. This sequence joins TRBV6-1 and TRBJ2-7; tentative D call: TRBD1 (5 bases). V lost 6 bases to trimming and J lost 3 bases, with 15 bases between them. This CDR3 has 14 amino acids. Germline CDR1 and CDR2: MNHNS and SASEGT. DNA for the CDR3: TGTGCCAGCAGCTTGGGGCAGGCAAGCTACGAGCAGTACTTC. This translates into CASSLGQASYEQYF.

This chain uses TRBV5-1 with TRBJ2-5; 8 nucleotides line up with TRBD1. The CDR3 spans 14 residues. From germline, CDR1 is SGHRS and CDR2 YFSETQ. Germline trimming cut 4 bases from V and 10 bases from J; bases unmatched to any gene: 12. As DNA, the CDR3 is TGCGCCAGCAGCGTGGCAGGGGGCCGGACTGACCAGTACTTC. This codes for CASSVAGGRTDQYF.

The genes are TRBV15 and TRBJ1-6; 8 nucleotides agree with TRBD1. The CDR3 extends over 15 amino acids. The V segment lost 0 bases and the J segment 7 bases; nucleotides outside the gene matches: 2. CDR1 is LNHNV and CDR2 is YYDKDF in the germline V gene (reference sequence). DNA for the CDR3: TGTGCCACCAGCAGAGATCGACAGGGGAATTCACCCCTCCACTTT. Its translation is CATSRDRQGNSPLHF.

Only a few counts were recorded for this clone. The rearrangement joins TRBV7-2 to TRBJ1-3, with D unclear. V was shortened by 3 bases and J by 0 bases, with 6 bases between the two germline ends. Germline V lookup: CDR1 SGHTA, CDR2 FQGNSA. CDR3 length: 14 amino acids. CDR3 sequence reads: CASSFGSSGNTIYF. CDR3 coding DNA: TGTGCCAGCAGCTTTGGTAGCTCTGGAAACACCATATATTTT. Looking up the rest from reference TRBV7-2 and TRBJ1-3 gives the full variable domain: GAGVSQSPSNKVTEKGKDVELRCDPISGHTALYWYRQSLGQGLEFLIYFQGNSAPDKSGLPSDRFSAERTGGSVSTLTIQRTQQEDSAVYLCASSFGSSGNTIYFGEGSWLTVV.

This clone was seen once. The J gene is TRBJ2-3, the V gene TRBV27; no reliable D call. Germline assignment: CDR1 MNHEY and CDR2 SMNVEV (reference sequence). The CDR3 length is 14 residues. Trimming took 1 base from V and 0 from J, leaving 5 bases between them. CDR3 sequence (DNA): TGTGCCAGCAGTTTATGGCAGAGCACAGATACGCAGTATTTT. This gives the protein CASSLWQSTDTQYF.